The TCR beta chain under discussion was sequenced for a study of neurological immune-mediated disorders. As for the study in general: A relapsing-remitting course was seen in about 90% of the roughly 35 multiple sclerosis patients and a secondary progressive course in 3.

This clonotype was seen repeatedly, ten times or more. The team produced cDNA through 5'RACE using 10-nucleotide random UMIs. A single record per CDR3 protein comes from TCRdb applying MiXCR to the 5' RACE reads. The repertoire has some 120,000 distinct CDR3 sequences, about 3.4% of them found once; the top ten carry about 1.2%. The CDR3 totals 15 residues. Germline-derived CDR1 and CDR2 are KGHDR and SFDVKD. V shed 3 bases and J 1 base; nucleotides not matched to a gene: 1. This chain links TRBV24-1 with TRBJ2-5; TRBD1 matches 10 bases. Input material: PBMCs. This TCR derives from a woman aged 25 to 45 with multiple sclerosis. CDR3 coding DNA: TGTGCCACCAGTGATGGGACAGGGGTCCAAGAGACCCAGTACTTC. Its protein product is CATSDGTGVQETQYF.